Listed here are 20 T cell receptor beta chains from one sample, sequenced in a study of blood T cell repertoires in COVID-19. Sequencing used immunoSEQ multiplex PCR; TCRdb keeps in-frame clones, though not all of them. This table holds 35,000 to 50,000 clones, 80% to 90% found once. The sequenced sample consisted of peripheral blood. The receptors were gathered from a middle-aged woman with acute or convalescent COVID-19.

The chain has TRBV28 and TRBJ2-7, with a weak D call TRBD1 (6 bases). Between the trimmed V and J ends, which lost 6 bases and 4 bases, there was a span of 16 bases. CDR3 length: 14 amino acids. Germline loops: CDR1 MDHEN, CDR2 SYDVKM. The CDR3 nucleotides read TGTGCCAGCAGGGGAACAGGGCAGTTGTACGAGCAGTACTTC. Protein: CASRGTGQLYEQYF.

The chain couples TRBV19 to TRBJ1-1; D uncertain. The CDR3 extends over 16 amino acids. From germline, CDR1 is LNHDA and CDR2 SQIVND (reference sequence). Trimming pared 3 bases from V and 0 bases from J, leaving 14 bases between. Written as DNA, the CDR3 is TGTGCCAGTAGTATCTGGTCGGCAGGTTTGAACACTGAAGCTTTCTTT. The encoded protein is CASSIWSAGLNTEAFF.

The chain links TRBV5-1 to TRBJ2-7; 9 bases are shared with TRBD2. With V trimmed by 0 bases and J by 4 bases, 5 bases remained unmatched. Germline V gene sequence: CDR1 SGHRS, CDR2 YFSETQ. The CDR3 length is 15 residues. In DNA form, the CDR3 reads TGCGCCAGCAGCTTGGAGGGACTAGCTACGTACGAGCAGTACTTC. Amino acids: CASSLEGLATYEQYF.

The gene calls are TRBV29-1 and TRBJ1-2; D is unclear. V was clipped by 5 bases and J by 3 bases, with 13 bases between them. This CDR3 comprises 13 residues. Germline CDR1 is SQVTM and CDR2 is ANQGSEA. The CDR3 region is CSVTQNIDYGYTF. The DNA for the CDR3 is TGCAGCGTTACCCAAAACATCGACTATGGCTACACCTTC.

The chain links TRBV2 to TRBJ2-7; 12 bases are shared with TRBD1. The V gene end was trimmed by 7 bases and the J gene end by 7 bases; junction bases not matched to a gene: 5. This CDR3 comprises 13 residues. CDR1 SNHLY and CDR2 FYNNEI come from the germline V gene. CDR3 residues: CASTGTGGREQYF. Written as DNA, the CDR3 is TGTGCCAGCACCGGGACAGGGGGCAGGGAGCAGTACTTC.

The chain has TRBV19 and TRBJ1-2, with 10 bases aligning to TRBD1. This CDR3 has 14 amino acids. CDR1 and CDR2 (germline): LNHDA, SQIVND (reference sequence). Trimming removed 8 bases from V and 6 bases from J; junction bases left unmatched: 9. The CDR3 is CASRQTGGENGYTF. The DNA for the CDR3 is TGTGCCAGTCGACAGACAGGGGGCGAGAATGGCTACACCTTC.

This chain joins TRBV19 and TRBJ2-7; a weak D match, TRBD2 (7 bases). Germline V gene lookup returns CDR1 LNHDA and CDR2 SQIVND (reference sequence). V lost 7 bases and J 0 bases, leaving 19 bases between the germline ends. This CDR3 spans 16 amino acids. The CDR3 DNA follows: TGTGCCAGTACCCCCGAGGGGGGGCTCTTCTCCTACGAGCAGTACTTC. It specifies CASTPEGGLFSYEQYF.

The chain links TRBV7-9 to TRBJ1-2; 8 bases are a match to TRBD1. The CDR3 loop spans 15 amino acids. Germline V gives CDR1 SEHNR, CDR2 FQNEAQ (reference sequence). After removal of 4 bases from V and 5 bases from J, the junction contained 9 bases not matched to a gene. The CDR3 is CASSSTGAPSYGYTF. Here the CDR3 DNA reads TGTGCCAGCAGCTCGACAGGGGCCCCTTCTTATGGCTACACCTTC.

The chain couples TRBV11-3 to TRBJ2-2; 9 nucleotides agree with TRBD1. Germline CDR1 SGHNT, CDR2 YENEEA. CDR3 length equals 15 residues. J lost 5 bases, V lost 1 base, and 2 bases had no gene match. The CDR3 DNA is TGTGCCAGCAGCTTAGGAGGACAGGGGACCGGGGAGCTGTTTTTT. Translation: CASSLGGQGTGELFF.

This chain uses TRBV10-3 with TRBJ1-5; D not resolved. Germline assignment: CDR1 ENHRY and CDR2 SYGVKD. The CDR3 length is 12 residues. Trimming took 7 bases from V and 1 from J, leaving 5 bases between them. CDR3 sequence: CAIKRSNQPQHF. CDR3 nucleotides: TGTGCCATCAAGAGGAGCAATCAGCCCCAGCATTTT.

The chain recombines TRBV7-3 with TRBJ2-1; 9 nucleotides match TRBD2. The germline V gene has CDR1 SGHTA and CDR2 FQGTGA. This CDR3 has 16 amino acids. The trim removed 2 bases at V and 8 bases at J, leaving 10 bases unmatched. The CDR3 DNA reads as TGTGCCAGCAGCTTAGATAGCGGGAGTTTTATGGATGAGCAGTTCTTC. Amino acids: CASSLDSGSFMDEQFF.

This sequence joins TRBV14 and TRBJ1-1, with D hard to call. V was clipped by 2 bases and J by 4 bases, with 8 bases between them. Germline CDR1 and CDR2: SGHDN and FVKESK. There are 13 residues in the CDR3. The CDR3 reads CASSQPRGTEAFF. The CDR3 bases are TGTGCCAGCAGCCAACCCCGGGGCACTGAAGCTTTCTTT.

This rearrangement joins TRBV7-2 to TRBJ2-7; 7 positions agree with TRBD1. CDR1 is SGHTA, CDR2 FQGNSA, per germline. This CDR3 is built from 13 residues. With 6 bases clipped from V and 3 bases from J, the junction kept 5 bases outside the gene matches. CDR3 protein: CASSGWTGYEQYF. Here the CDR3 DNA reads TGTGCCAGCAGTGGATGGACAGGCTACGAGCAGTACTTC.

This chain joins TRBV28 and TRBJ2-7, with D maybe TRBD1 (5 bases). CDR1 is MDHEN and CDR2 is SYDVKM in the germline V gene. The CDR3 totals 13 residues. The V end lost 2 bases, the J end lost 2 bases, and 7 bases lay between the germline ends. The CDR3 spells CASSLGATYEQYF. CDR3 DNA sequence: TGTGCCAGCAGTTTAGGGGCAACCTACGAGCAGTACTTC.

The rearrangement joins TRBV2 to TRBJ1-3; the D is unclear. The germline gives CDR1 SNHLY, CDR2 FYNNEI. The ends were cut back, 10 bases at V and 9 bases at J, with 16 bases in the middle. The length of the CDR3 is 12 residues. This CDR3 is CAIRGIEGTIYF. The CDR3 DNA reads TGTGCCATCCGAGGGATCGAGGGCACCATATATTTT.

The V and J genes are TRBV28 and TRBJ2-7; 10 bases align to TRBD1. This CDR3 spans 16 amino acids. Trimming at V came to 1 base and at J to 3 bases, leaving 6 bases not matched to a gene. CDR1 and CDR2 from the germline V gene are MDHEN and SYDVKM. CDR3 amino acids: CASSLSAGTGDYEQYF. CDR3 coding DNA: TGTGCCAGCAGTTTATCCGCCGGGACAGGGGACTACGAGCAGTACTTC.

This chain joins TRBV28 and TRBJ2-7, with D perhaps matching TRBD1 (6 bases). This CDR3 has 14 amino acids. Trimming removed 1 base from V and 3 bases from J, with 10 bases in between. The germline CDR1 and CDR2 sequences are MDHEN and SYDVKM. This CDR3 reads CASSLYRESYEQYF. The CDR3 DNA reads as TGTGCCAGCAGTTTATACAGGGAAAGCTACGAGCAGTACTTC.

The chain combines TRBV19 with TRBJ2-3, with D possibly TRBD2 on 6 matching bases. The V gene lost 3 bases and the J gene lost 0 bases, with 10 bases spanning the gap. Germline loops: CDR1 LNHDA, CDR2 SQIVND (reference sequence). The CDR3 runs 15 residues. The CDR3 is CASSMGGASTDTQYF. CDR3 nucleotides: TGTGCCAGTAGTATGGGAGGCGCTAGCACAGATACGCAGTATTTT.

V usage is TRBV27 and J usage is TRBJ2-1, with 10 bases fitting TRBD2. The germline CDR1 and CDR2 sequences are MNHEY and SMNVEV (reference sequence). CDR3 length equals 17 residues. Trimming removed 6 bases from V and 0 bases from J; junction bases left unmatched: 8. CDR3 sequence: CASSILAGGLSYNEQFF. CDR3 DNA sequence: TGTGCCAGCAGCATATTAGCGGGAGGTCTCTCCTACAATGAGCAGTTCTTC.

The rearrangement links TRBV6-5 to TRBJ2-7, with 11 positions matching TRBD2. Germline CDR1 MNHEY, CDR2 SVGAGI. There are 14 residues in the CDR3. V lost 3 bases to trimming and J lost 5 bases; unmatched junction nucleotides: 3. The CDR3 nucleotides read TGTGCCAGCAGTTATGAACTAGCGGGAGACGAGCAGTACTTC. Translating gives CASSYELAGDEQYF.